Presented here are 18 T cell receptor beta chains from one specimen sequenced in a study of Ad26.COV2.S vaccination and SARS-CoV-2 variants. Method: immunoSEQ multiplex PCR; TCRdb's copy keeps in-frame clones and lacks some. The sample contains approximately 410,000 clones, 88% of which appear only once. Described treatment: around 19 received Ad26.COV2.S at low or high dose, single or two shots; 5 received placebo; per-sample allocation not given. Sampling took place 63 days after the first vaccine or placebo injection. Sequenced here: peripheral blood, sampled in a trial of Ad26.COV2.S vaccine versus placebo. These receptors came from a person aged 18-65 years who received the Ad26.COV2.S COVID-19 vaccine or a placebo.

This chain's CDR3 is CASSPGDRGGYEQYF. As DNA, the CDR3 is TGTGCCAGCAGCCCGGGGGACAGGGGGGGTTACGAGCAGTACTTC. The chain is built from TRBV7-2 and TRBJ2-7; 11 bases align to TRBD1. CDR3 length: 15 residues. V gave up 5 bases and J gave up 4 bases; unmatched junction bases: 7. In germline, CDR1 is SGHTA, CDR2 FQGNSA.

This chain uses TRBV5-6 with TRBJ1-2; D unclear. Looked up from germline, CDR1 is SGHDT and CDR2 is YYEEEE. V was pared by 3 bases and J by 8 bases, with 11 bases between. The CDR3 consists of 12 residues. In DNA, the CDR3 is TGTGCCAGCAGCTCGGGAGAGGTAGGCTACACCTTC. Its translation: CASSSGEVGYTF.

The chain is built from TRBV30 and TRBJ1-1; D remains ambiguous. The CDR3 has 13 residues. Germline assignment: CDR1 GTSNPN and CDR2 SVGIG (reference sequence). V was cut by 0 bases and J by 4 bases, with 9 bases left in between. CDR3 region: CAWSVGWTTEAFF. CDR3 DNA sequence: TGTGCCTGGAGTGTAGGGTGGACCACTGAAGCTTTCTTT.

The chain recombines TRBV7-6 with TRBJ2-2; no clear D gene. The germline V gene encodes CDR1 SGHVS and CDR2 FNYEAQ. This CDR3 has 13 residues. With 4 bases removed from V and 1 base from J, the gap between germline ends came to 4 bases. The CDR3 region has the DNA TGTGCCAGCAGCTCGTGGAACACCGGGGAGCTGTTTTTT. It yields the protein CASSSWNTGELFF. Full variable domain (outside the CDR3, taken from reference TRBV7-6 and TRBJ2-2): GAGVSQSPRYKVTKRGQDVALRCDPISGHVSLYWYRQALGQGPEFLTYFNYEAQQDKSGLPNDRFSAERPEGSISTLTIQRTEQRDSAMYRCASSSWNTGELFFGEGSRLTVL.

This clone was found once. V is TRBV6-5 and J is TRBJ1-6; 7 bases are a match to TRBD1. The length of the CDR3 is 15 residues. V dropped 6 bases and J dropped 6; count of bases not matched to a gene: 8. CDR1 and CDR2 (germline): MNHEY, SVGAGI. The CDR3 is CASRTTQGFNSPLHF. CDR3 coding DNA: TGTGCCAGCAGGACAACACAGGGGTTTAATTCACCCCTCCACTTT.

The rearrangement links TRBV5-4 to TRBJ2-5, with 9 bases that match TRBD2. The CDR3 totals 14 residues. V was pared by 2 bases and J by 5 bases, with 4 bases of the junction left unmatched. The germline gives CDR1 SGHNT, CDR2 YYREEE (reference sequence). The CDR3 nucleotides read TGTGCCAGCAGCTTAGCGGGGGGCGAGGAGACCCAGTACTTC. It is translated as CASSLAGGEETQYF.

The genes are TRBV21-1 and TRBJ1-2. TRBV21-1 is given as a pseudogene. This CDR3 has 13 residues. The DNA for the CDR3 is TGTGCCAGCAGCAAAGCGCGTCGGGGGGGCTACACCTTC. Translating gives CASSKARRGGYTF.

A single count supports this clone. This chain joins TRBV28 and TRBJ2-1; 7 bases line up with TRBD2. The CDR3 is 16 residues long. The ends lost 2 bases at V and 8 bases at J; junction bases unmatched: 12. CDR1 and CDR2 (germline): MDHEN, SYDVKM. The CDR3 bases are TGTGCCAGCAGTTTAGTGGCTAGCGGAGCCCGGGATGAGCAGTTCTTC. Its translation: CASSLVASGARDEQFF.

V is TRBV6-1 and J is TRBJ2-3, with D perhaps matching TRBD1 (6 bases). CDR3 length equals 16 residues. Looked up from germline, CDR1 is MNHNS and CDR2 is SASEGT. V shed 4 bases and J shed 0 bases, with 14 bases lying between them. The CDR3 nucleotides read TGTGCCAGCAGTGTGGGACACCTGACTAGCACAGATACGCAGTATTTT. It codes for CASSVGHLTSTDTQYF.

This chain uses TRBV18 with TRBJ2-7, with D possibly called TRBD1 or TRBD2 (5 bases each). V lost 8 bases and J lost 7, with 27 bases in between. The germline gives CDR1 KGHSH, CDR2 LQKENI. The CDR3 contains 16 residues. In DNA, the CDR3 is TGTGCCAGCACAACCTTGCGGATCACCTATGAGGGGGAGCAGTACTTC. This codes for CASTTLRITYEGEQYF.

The count of this clone is one. The chain combines TRBV21-1 with TRBJ1-6. TRBV21-1 is termed a pseudogene. The CDR3 totals 15 residues. The CDR3 is CASSKEGAPDSPLHF. The CDR3, as DNA: TGTGCCAGCAGCAAAGAAGGAGCCCCCGATTCACCCCTCCACTTT.

The chain couples TRBV19 to TRBJ1-6; possibly TRBD1 for D (6 bases). CDR1 and CDR2 from the germline V gene are LNHDA and SQIVND (reference sequence). Trimming left V 2 bases short and J 7 bases short, with 12 bases between. The CDR3 has 15 amino acids. The CDR3, as DNA: TGTGCCAGTAGTATAATGGACGGGGGCAATTCACCCCTCCACTTT. The encoded protein is CASSIMDGGNSPLHF.

The chain couples TRBV18 to TRBJ1-4, with 8 bases identical to TRBD1. Trimming took 2 bases from V and 7 from J; bases not matched to a gene: 3. The germline V gene has CDR1 KGHSH and CDR2 LQKENI. The CDR3 extends over 14 amino acids. The CDR3 region has the DNA TGTGCCAGCTCACCAGGACAGGGATCTGAAAAACTGTTTTTT. It translates to CASSPGQGSEKLFF.

This chain connects TRBV7-2 to TRBJ1-3; tentative D call: TRBD1 (5 bases). This CDR3 region has 14 residues. The V end was cut by 5 bases, the J end by 0 bases, with 8 bases between. Looked up from germline, CDR1 is SGHTA and CDR2 is FQGNSA. The CDR3: CASSRTLSGNTIYF. The CDR3 nucleotides are TGTGCCAGCAGCCGGACACTCTCTGGAAACACCATATATTTT.

The chain recombines TRBV6-2 or TRBV6-3 with TRBJ2-5, with D unclear. CDR3 length: 11 residues. The germline CDR1 and CDR2 sequences are MNHEY and SVGEGT. Trimming left V 4 bases short and J 4 bases short, with 4 bases between. DNA of the CDR3: TGTGCCAGCAGTTTGAGAGAGACCCAGTACTTC. The encoded protein is CASSLRETQYF.

This chain connects TRBV7-9 to TRBJ2-7; 12 bases align to TRBD1. Germline CDR1 reads SEHNR; CDR2 reads FQNEAQ (reference sequence). There are 14 residues in the CDR3. V gave up 5 bases and J gave up 5 bases; unmatched junction bases: 4. The CDR3: CASSQGTGGNEQYF. CDR3 coding DNA: TGTGCCAGCAGCCAAGGGACAGGGGGCAACGAGCAGTACTTC.

The rearrangement links TRBV16 to TRBJ2-4, with 9 bases that match TRBD1. V shed 6 bases, J shed 13 bases, and the junction held 4 bases outside the gene matches. Per the germline V gene, CDR1 is KGHSY and CDR2 is FQNENV. The CDR3 totals 11 residues. The CDR3 nucleotides read TGTGCCAGCAGTTTTGGACAGGGGCAGTACTTC. It yields the protein CASSFGQGQYF.

The chain employs TRBV20-1 and TRBJ2-7; 7 positions match TRBD1. Germline V lookup: CDR1 DFQATT, CDR2 SNEGSKA (reference sequence). CDR3 length: 10 residues. J lost 9 bases, V lost 5 bases, and 4 bases had no gene match. The CDR3 spells CSAETGWQYF. CDR3 nucleotide sequence: TGCAGTGCTGAGACAGGGTGGCAGTACTTC.